This T cell receptor beta chain stems from a study of T cell repertoires in cytomegalovirus infection. Study-wide context: HLA-B-restricted CMV epitopes that are well studied were used alongside recently identified HLA-C-restricted ones. Both CMV infection and a matching HLA type were indicated by public TCR beta signatures.

TCRdb ran MiXCR on the reads and lists one entry per CDR3 protein. The sample contains approximately 300,000 distinct CDR3 sequences, 25% of which appear only once. In regard to this clonotype: Its antigen is still unknown.

Points from the study as a whole: People with CMV and the relevant HLA were identified by cumulative public TCR beta family frequency. Across the ex vivo response, the dominant clonotypes were HLA-C-restricted CMV-specific TCR beta clonotypes.

The length of the CDR3 is 17 residues. Per germline, CDR1 SGHRS and CDR2 YFSETQ. V shed 4 bases and J 4 bases; nucleotides not matched to a gene: 16. The sequences come from cultured PBMCs, collected from culture after CMV antigen stimulation. The TCR comes from a human donor in good health (CMV status not recorded). Some clones in this sample may be carry-over from other donors' samples. This chain uses TRBV5-1 with TRBJ2-7, with 8 bases that match TRBD1. CDR3: CASSPEVGTGKKYEQYV. CDR3 DNA sequence: TGCGCCAGCAGCCCCGAGGTGGGGACAGGTAAGAAGTACGAGCAGTACGTC.